This T cell receptor (beta chain) was found in a study of blood T cell repertoires in COVID-19. V was shortened by 4 bases and J by 7 bases, with 11 bases between the two germline ends. Germline CDR1 LGHNA, CDR2 YSLEER. CDR3 size: 13 residues. Profiling relied on immunoSEQ multiplex PCR, and the TCRdb table lists in-frame clones only, not all of them. The sample records 100,000 to 150,000 clones, 75% to 90% being singletons. J is TRBJ1-5 and V is TRBV4-3; perhaps TRBD1 as D (5 bases). The sequenced sample consisted of peripheral blood. The receptor was derived from a woman older than 75 with COVID-19, enrolled during active disease. The CDR3 region has the DNA TGCGCCAGCAGCCCCTTATCAGGGCAGCCCCAGCATTTT. It is translated as CASSPLSGQPQHF.